This T cell receptor (beta chain) stems from a study of CD8 T cells in Susac syndrome. RNA in amounts of about 0.5 to 1 ug was reverse transcribed with random hexamers. TCRdb called the immunoSEQ multiplex PCR reads again in MiXCR, with one record for every CDR3 protein. Among 140,000 to 150,000 distinct CDR3 sequences listed, 85% to 95% were seen once. Germline CDR1 is LGHDT and CDR2 is YNNKEL (reference sequence). The CDR3 contains 16 residues. J was trimmed by 1 base and V by 0 bases; bases with no gene match: 3. The CD8+ and CD4+ T cells were isolated magnetically using a negative isolation approach, whereas the TEMRA cells were enriched by FACS.

The receptor was isolated from a human donor with multiple sclerosis. Sequences were obtained from CD4+ T cells from PBMCs. V and J are TRBV3-1 and TRBJ1-5; 7 bases map to TRBD1. Here the CDR3 reads CASSQDPGGSNQPQHF. CDR3 sequence (DNA): TGTGCCAGCAGCCAAGATCCAGGGGGGAGCAATCAGCCCCAGCATTTT.